Listed below are T cell receptor beta chains from one sample, sequenced in a study of technical replicates of blood from a handful of donors. Using immunoSEQ multiplex PCR, the repertoire was profiled, and TCRdb retains in-frame clones only, with some absent. The data show roughly 76,000 clones, with roughly 94% seen just once and about 0.26% held by the top ten. Sequencing input: T cells isolated from PBMCs. Receptor source: a human donor in good health. Each CDR3 is given with its conserved first and last residue. The order of the fields is J gene, clone size, V gene, D gene, CDR3 protein, CDR3 DNA. A D gene is named only where the DNA matches it firmly. Clone size is shown for a subset of rows, as once, few, many or a class of expanded clone.

j_gene: TRBJ2-7
abundance: NA
v_gene: TRBV28
d_gene: TRBD1
CDR3aa: CASQGTGIVTPFWRYF
CDR3nt: TGTGCCAGCCAAGGGACAGGGATCGTCACGCCGTTTTGGCGGTACTTC

j_gene: TRBJ2-1
abundance: NA
v_gene: TRBV28
d_gene: TRBD2
CDR3aa: CATWTSLNNEQFF
CDR3nt: TGTGCCACCTGGACTAGCCTTAACAATGAGCAGTTCTTC

j_gene: TRBJ1-2
abundance: once
v_gene: TRBV6-5
d_gene: NA
CDR3aa: CASSYSAAPEPYGYTF
CDR3nt: TGTGCCAGCAGTTACTCAGCTGCTCCTGAACCCTATGGCTACACCTTC

j_gene: TRBJ1-1
abundance: NA
v_gene: TRBV11-2
d_gene: TRBD1
CDR3aa: CASSLAWQGADTEAFF
CDR3nt: TGTGCCAGCAGCTTAGCCTGGCAGGGGGCGGACACTGAAGCTTTCTTT

j_gene: TRBJ2-5
abundance: NA
v_gene: TRBV4-2
d_gene: TRBD2
CDR3aa: CASSQSAGARGETQYF
CDR3nt: TGTGCCAGCAGCCAATCAGCGGGGGCCCGGGGGGAGACCCAGTACTTC

j_gene: TRBJ1-2
abundance: once
v_gene: TRBV5-1
d_gene: TRBD1
CDR3aa: CASRVGDREHYGYTF
CDR3nt: TGCGCCAGCAGAGTAGGGGACAGGGAACACTATGGCTACACCTTC

j_gene: TRBJ2-7
abundance: NA
v_gene: TRBV30
d_gene: TRBD1
CDR3aa: CAWNSGQGIEYF
CDR3nt: TGTGCCTGGAACTCGGGACAGGGGATCGAGTACTTC

j_gene: TRBJ2-1
abundance: NA
v_gene: TRBV2
d_gene: TRBD1
CDR3aa: CASNLDGQGDEQFF
CDR3nt: TGTGCCAGCAACCTGGATGGACAGGGAGATGAGCAGTTCTTC

j_gene: TRBJ2-1
abundance: NA
v_gene: TRBV7-3
d_gene: TRBD2
CDR3aa: CASSLTSGENEQFF
CDR3nt: TGTGCCAGCAGCTTAACTAGCGGGGAGAATGAGCAGTTCTTC

j_gene: TRBJ2-7
abundance: NA
v_gene: TRBV28
d_gene: TRBD1
CDR3aa: CASRIDRGYLYEQYF
CDR3nt: TGTGCCAGCAGAATTGACAGGGGGTATCTATACGAGCAGTACTTC

j_gene: TRBJ1-1
abundance: NA
v_gene: TRBV28
d_gene: NA
CDR3aa: CASSPGGWNTEAFF
CDR3nt: TGTGCCAGCAGCCCCGGGGGATGGAACACTGAAGCTTTCTTT

j_gene: TRBJ2-1
abundance: NA
v_gene: TRBV14
d_gene: TRBD2
CDR3aa: CASSQAWTRRYNEQFF
CDR3nt: TGTGCCAGCAGCCAAGCCTGGACTAGAAGATACAATGAGCAGTTCTTC

j_gene: TRBJ1-2
abundance: NA
v_gene: TRBV28
d_gene: TRBD1
CDR3aa: CASLTGANLYGYTF
CDR3nt: TGTGCCAGCCTAACAGGGGCTAACCTCTATGGCTACACCTTC

j_gene: TRBJ1-5
abundance: NA
v_gene: TRBV5-5
d_gene: NA
CDR3aa: CASSPTETYSNQPQHF
CDR3nt: TGTGCCAGCAGTCCGACAGAGACTTATAGCAATCAGCCCCAGCATTTT

j_gene: TRBJ2-5
abundance: NA
v_gene: TRBV6-1
d_gene: NA
CDR3aa: CASSALTGSLGETQYF
CDR3nt: TGTGCCAGCAGTGCCCTGACAGGTTCGCTTGGAGAGACCCAGTACTTC

j_gene: TRBJ2-2
abundance: NA
v_gene: TRBV29-1
d_gene: NA
CDR3aa: CSVDGGEPNTGELFF
CDR3nt: TGCAGCGTTGACGGAGGGGAGCCGAACACCGGGGAGCTGTTTTTT

j_gene: TRBJ2-7
abundance: NA
v_gene: TRBV5-1
d_gene: TRBD1
CDR3aa: CASSLTGTGPYEQYF
CDR3nt: TGCGCCAGCAGCCTGACCGGGACAGGGCCCTACGAGCAGTACTTC

j_gene: TRBJ2-7
abundance: NA
v_gene: TRBV9
d_gene: TRBD2
CDR3aa: CASSTLAGGSYEQYF
CDR3nt: TGTGCCAGCAGCACGCTAGCGGGGGGTTCCTACGAGCAGTACTTC

j_gene: TRBJ2-7
abundance: NA
v_gene: TRBV18
d_gene: TRBD1
CDR3aa: CASSPGQGAPNEQYF
CDR3nt: TGTGCCAGCTCACCTGGACAGGGGGCGCCCAACGAGCAGTACTTC

j_gene: TRBJ2-7
abundance: NA
v_gene: TRBV7-9
d_gene: NA
CDR3aa: CASSFRGSREQYF
CDR3nt: TGTGCCAGCAGCTTCCGGGGGTCCCGCGAGCAGTACTTC

j_gene: TRBJ1-3
abundance: NA
v_gene: TRBV6-1
d_gene: NA
CDR3aa: CASSELIRQPRNTIYF
CDR3nt: TGTGCCAGCAGTGAACTTATAAGACAGCCAAGAAACACCATATATTTT

j_gene: TRBJ2-7
abundance: NA
v_gene: TRBV10-3
d_gene: TRBD1
CDR3aa: CAIAAGGYEQYF
CDR3nt: TGTGCCATCGCTGCAGGGGGCTACGAGCAGTACTTC

j_gene: TRBJ2-5
abundance: NA
v_gene: TRBV5-6
d_gene: NA
CDR3aa: CASSPLATDQETQYF
CDR3nt: TGTGCCAGCAGCCCCTTGGCTACAGACCAAGAGACCCAGTACTTC

j_gene: TRBJ2-7
abundance: NA
v_gene: TRBV2
d_gene: NA
CDR3aa: CASNEAGMNEQYF
CDR3nt: TGTGCCAGCAACGAGGCAGGGATGAACGAGCAGTACTTC

j_gene: TRBJ2-2
abundance: NA
v_gene: TRBV18
d_gene: TRBD1
CDR3aa: CASSPRQGNTGELFF
CDR3nt: TGTGCCAGCTCGCCCAGACAGGGAAACACCGGGGAGCTGTTTTTT

j_gene: TRBJ2-7
abundance: NA
v_gene: TRBV27
d_gene: NA
CDR3aa: CASNPAGFTYEQYF
CDR3nt: TGTGCCAGCAACCCGGCAGGTTTTACCTACGAGCAGTACTTC

j_gene: TRBJ2-1
abundance: NA
v_gene: TRBV16
d_gene: TRBD1
CDR3aa: CASSLRSTGPNEQFF
CDR3nt: TGTGCCAGCAGCCTCCGTTCGACAGGGCCAAATGAGCAGTTCTTC

j_gene: TRBJ2-5
abundance: NA
v_gene: TRBV11-3
d_gene: NA
CDR3aa: CASSPRQETQYF
CDR3nt: TGTGCCAGCAGCCCCAGGCAAGAGACCCAGTACTTC

j_gene: TRBJ1-2
abundance: NA
v_gene: TRBV6-1
d_gene: NA
CDR3aa: CASSGKDSSNYGYTF
CDR3nt: TGTGCCAGCAGTGGAAAGGACAGTTCTAACTATGGCTACACCTTC

j_gene: TRBJ1-3
abundance: NA
v_gene: TRBV27
d_gene: NA
CDR3aa: CASSSVLSGNTIYF
CDR3nt: TGTGCCAGCAGTTCGGTCCTCTCTGGAAACACCATATATTTT

j_gene: TRBJ2-7
abundance: NA
v_gene: TRBV7-2
d_gene: TRBD2
CDR3aa: CASTVLAGGPSIYEQYF
CDR3nt: TGTGCCAGCACAGTACTAGCGGGGGGGCCCTCTATCTACGAGCAGTACTTC

j_gene: TRBJ1-1
abundance: NA
v_gene: TRBV28
d_gene: TRBD1
CDR3aa: CASSSIGQGKFTEAFF
CDR3nt: TGTGCCAGCAGTTCCATTGGACAGGGGAAGTTTACTGAAGCTTTCTTT

j_gene: TRBJ2-2
abundance: NA
v_gene: TRBV6-5
d_gene: TRBD1
CDR3aa: CASSLSGQYTGELFF
CDR3nt: TGTGCCAGCAGTCTATCGGGACAGTACACCGGGGAGCTGTTTTTT

j_gene: TRBJ2-1
abundance: NA
v_gene: TRBV28
d_gene: TRBD2
CDR3aa: CASSLAGGRYNEQFF
CDR3nt: TGTGCCAGCAGTCTAGCGGGAGGCCGATACAATGAGCAGTTCTTC

j_gene: TRBJ1-5
abundance: NA
v_gene: TRBV21-1
d_gene: NA
CDR3aa: CASIREGQADQPQHF
CDR3nt: TGTGCCAGCATCAGGGAGGGACAGGCCGATCAGCCCCAGCATTTT